This passage covers 11 T cell receptor beta chains from one sample sequenced in a study of pediatric ulcerative colitis. Libraries were prepared by immunoSEQ multiplex PCR; TCRdb keeps only in-frame clonotypes and omits some of them. The sample yields around 30,000 clones, almost 85% seen once. The material sequenced was blood. The receptors derive from a boy younger than 18 with severe ulcerative colitis.

The CDR3 loop reads CATRAELPNTGELFF. The DNA for the CDR3 is TGTGCCACTCGGGCAGAACTTCCCAACACCGGGGAGCTGTTTTTT. The V gene is TRBV6-6, the J gene TRBJ2-2; D is undetermined. This CDR3 region has 15 residues. The V end was cut by 10 bases, the J end by 2 bases, with 17 bases between. Per germline, CDR1 MNHNY and CDR2 SVGAGI (reference sequence).

The chain links TRBV5-6 to TRBJ2-7; the D is unclear. Trimming left V 1 base short and J 6 bases short, with 8 bases between. This CDR3 has 12 amino acids. The germline V gene has CDR1 SGHDT and CDR2 YYEEEE. CDR3 amino acids: CASSLLVGEQYF. In nucleotides, the CDR3 is TGTGCCAGCAGCTTGCTGGTAGGCGAGCAGTACTTC.

The chain couples TRBV5-6 to TRBJ1-2, with a tentative D call TRBD1 (5 bases). The V gene lost 6 bases and the J gene lost 8 bases, with 23 bases spanning the gap. The length of the CDR3 is 15 residues. The germline gives CDR1 SGHDT, CDR2 YYEEEE. CDR3 region: CASTARTLRGTGYTF. The DNA for the CDR3 is TGTGCCAGCACCGCACGCACCCTACGGGGGACGGGCTACACCTTC. Combining the CDR3 with reference TRBV5-6 and TRBJ1-2 gives the whole variable domain DAGVTQSPTHLIKTRGQQVTLRCSPKSGHDTVSWYQQALGQGPQFIFQYYEEEERQRGNFPDRFSGHQFPNYSSELNVNALLLGDSALYLCASTARTLRGTGYTFGSGTRLTVV.

The chain joins TRBV19 to TRBJ1-5; possible D gene TRBD1, 6 bases. The CDR3 has 17 residues. Germline CDR1 LNHDA, CDR2 SQIVND (reference sequence). Trimming removed 3 bases from V and 3 bases from J, with 18 bases in between. The CDR3 loop reads CASSIIGSGVTNQPQHF. CDR3 sequence (DNA): TGTGCCAGTAGTATTATAGGATCAGGGGTGACCAATCAGCCCCAGCATTTT.

The chain carries TRBV5-1 and TRBJ2-3; D unclear. From germline, CDR1 is SGHRS and CDR2 YFSETQ. This CDR3 is built from 15 residues. V gave up 0 bases and J gave up 5 bases, with 13 bases separating them. CDR3 DNA sequence: TGCGCCAGCAGCTTGGGGGCTAGTGGGTTAGATACGCAGTATTTT. Its protein is CASSLGASGLDTQYF.

In this sample, this clone turned up a few times. The chain uses TRBV5-1 and TRBJ1-1; D call uncertain. CDR1 is SGHRS, CDR2 YFSETQ, per germline. With 1 base removed from V and 1 base from J, the gap between germline ends came to 8 bases. The CDR3 contains 14 residues. The CDR3 reads CASSLLSANTEAFF. CDR3 bases: TGCGCCAGCAGCTTGTTATCGGCGAACACTGAAGCTTTCTTT.

This chain connects TRBV7-9 to TRBJ2-7; 9 nucleotides align to TRBD1. With V trimmed by 1 base and J by 6 bases, 4 bases remained unmatched. From germline, CDR1 is SEHNR and CDR2 FQNEAQ (reference sequence). The length of the CDR3 is 14 residues. CDR3 in DNA: TGTGCCAGCAGCTTAGTGGGGACAGGGTTCGAGCAGTACTTC. This codes for CASSLVGTGFEQYF.

This clone was observed a handful of times. CDR3 residues: CASSSRQGFSPLHF. The CDR3 region has the DNA TGTGCCAGCAGTAGCAGACAGGGTTTTTCACCCCTCCACTTT. This rearrangement joins TRBV6-5 to TRBJ1-6; 7 positions agree with TRBD1. Germline V gives CDR1 MNHEY, CDR2 SVGAGI. V trimming: 5 bases; J trimming: 9 bases; junction bases outside the gene matches: 7. CDR3 length equals 14 residues.

The V call is TRBV5-6, the J call TRBJ2-7; D is ambiguous. V was cut by 5 bases and J by 4 bases, with 16 bases left in between. Germline V gene lookup returns CDR1 SGHDT and CDR2 YYEEEE. The CDR3 has 14 residues. DNA for the CDR3: TGTGCCAGCAGTGTCACCCCACAAATTTACGAGCAGTACTTC. It yields the protein CASSVTPQIYEQYF.

The chain couples TRBV6-6 to TRBJ1-2, with D possibly being TRBD1 (5 bases). Trimming pared 9 bases from V and 3 bases from J, leaving 8 bases between. The CDR3 length is 11 residues. The germline V gene encodes CDR1 MNHNY and CDR2 SVGAGI (reference sequence). CDR3 in amino acids: CASRGYYGYTF. DNA of the CDR3: TGTGCCAGTCGGGGGTACTATGGCTACACCTTC.

V is TRBV2 and J is TRBJ2-1; D unclear. Trimming removed 6 bases at V and 9 bases at J, with 24 bases between. CDR3 length equals 16 residues. From germline, CDR1 is SNHLY and CDR2 FYNNEI. The CDR3 is CASRDTRTRSLGEQFF. The CDR3 DNA sequence: TGTGCCAGCAGAGACACCCGGACCCGGTCCCTCGGTGAGCAGTTCTTC.